One and the same sample provided the 2 T cell receptor beta chains below, sequenced in a study of T cell responses to AZD1222 COVID-19 vaccine. The data were produced by immunoSEQ multiplex PCR, yet TCRdb's version contains in-frame clones alone and is incomplete. The data show 95,000 to 110,000 clones, with roughly 87% seen just once and approximately 4.3% held by the top ten. Sequencing used peripheral blood, obtained on day 0 of AZD1222 vaccination. These receptors were collected from an adult in good health.

CDR3 nucleotide sequence: TGTGCCAGCAGCTACAAGGACGGCTACACCTTC. It encodes CASSYKDGYTF. The genes are TRBV5-6 and TRBJ1-2; D is undetermined. Germline V gene data show CDR1 as SGHDT and CDR2 as YYEEEE. V was trimmed by 3 bases and J by 8 bases, leaving 8 bases between them. The CDR3 has 11 residues. Full variable domain (rest looked up from reference TRBV5-6 and TRBJ1-2): DAGVTQSPTHLIKTRGQQVTLRCSPKSGHDTVSWYQQALGQGPQFIFQYYEEEERQRGNFPDRFSGHQFPNYSSELNVNALLLGDSALYLCASSYKDGYTFGSGTRLTVV.

This clone was observed a handful of times. The chain is built from TRBV9 and TRBJ1-1; D possibly corresponds to TRBD1 (6 bases). The germline CDR1 and CDR2 sequences are SGDLS and YYNGEE. V was pared by 1 base and J by 3 bases, with 10 bases between. This CDR3 has 14 amino acids. CDR3 region: CASSVYGGHTEAFF. The CDR3, as DNA: TGTGCCAGCAGCGTATATGGGGGGCACACTGAAGCTTTCTTT.